This TCR beta chain is from a study of spatial heterogeneity in lung cancer (dated by TCRdb to between 2018 and 2020). With respect to the entire study: Beta-chain transcripts were consistently detected in greater numbers than alpha-chain transcripts, which likely reflects a higher abundance of beta-chain transcripts. In the raw uncorrected reads, each unique combination of TCR and UMI appeared on average more than ten times. In non-small cell lung cancer, the study quantitatively compared TCR alpha and beta repertoires across several tumor regions, matched nontumor lung, and blood. TCR repertoire features were related to nonsynonymous mutation counts determined by whole-exome sequencing of tumor tissue. Both alpha and beta chains were TCR-sequenced in 220 or so tumor regions, approximately 68 matched nontumor lung samples and roughly 50 PBMC samples obtained at surgery.

V is trimmed back by 5 bases and J by 3 bases, and the junction contains 6 bases that no gene match accounts for. CDR1 and CDR2 (SGHTA, FQGNSA) derive from the germline V gene. The CDR3 starts with the cysteine, ends with the phenylalanine, and has 15 residues. The retained sequence is limited to the CDR3, 45 bases, with the frame set at the first base. Library preparation was by 5' RACE. Sequencing was carried out with a NextSeq 500. In the TCR library protocol, a unique molecular identifier was attached to each TCR cDNA molecule so that PCR and sequencing errors could be corrected. The original pipeline was this. TCR identification, UMI-based error correction and CDR3 extraction were performed with Decombinator tools. Expanded TCRs were defined as those above a frequency of 2 per 1,000, corresponding to the top 1% of the tumor frequency distribution. Renyi diversity was calculated using the R vegan package after each repertoire was subsampled 100 times to 5,000 TCRs. CDR3 similarity networks were constructed using string-kernel similarity of amino acid triplets, with links drawn between CDR3s whose pairwise similarity was above 0.82. TCRdb trimmed public reads at Q25 via fastp, called clones via MiXCR and kept in-frame beta chains. CDR3 protein duplicates are merged, each entry listing the most common genes and DNA. It is TCRdb's table, rather than the study itself, that gives the V and J calls and clone size. The sample has under 100,000 distinct CDR3 sequences on record, approximately 8.2% of them singletons. The ten largest clones add up to 6.9% of the sample.

In light of the paper, this sample's time point label describes: sample taken at primary tumor resection. Whole RNA extracted from tumor and nontumor lung tissue, or from cryopreserved PBMC samples, was used for TCR sequencing without cell sorting. Donors were 70 or so patients with early-stage, untreated non-small cell lung cancer from the lung TRACERx cohort. A patient was chosen for TCR sequencing only when enough RNA was available from at least two tumor regions. This clonotype occurred many times. What antigen it recognizes has not been identified. The sample holds no much larger clone one base away, and base qualities are not on file. On the study overall, not on this receptor specifically: Confirming at a functional level the hypothesis that regional TCRs recognize regional mutations was considered to require additional single-cell paired TCR alpha and beta sequencing. Ubiquitous expanded tumor TCRs were detected in blood more often at tumor resection than at routine follow-up.

The chain couples TRBV7-2 to TRBJ2-1, and 8 junction bases match TRBD2. The sequences come from PBMCs, collected at surgery. This TCR was sampled from a male donor with early-stage non-small cell lung cancer. The CDR3 here reads CASSPGLEVYNEQFF. The DNA reads TGTGCCAGCAGCCCGGGACTAGAGGTCTACAATGAGCAGTTCTTC.